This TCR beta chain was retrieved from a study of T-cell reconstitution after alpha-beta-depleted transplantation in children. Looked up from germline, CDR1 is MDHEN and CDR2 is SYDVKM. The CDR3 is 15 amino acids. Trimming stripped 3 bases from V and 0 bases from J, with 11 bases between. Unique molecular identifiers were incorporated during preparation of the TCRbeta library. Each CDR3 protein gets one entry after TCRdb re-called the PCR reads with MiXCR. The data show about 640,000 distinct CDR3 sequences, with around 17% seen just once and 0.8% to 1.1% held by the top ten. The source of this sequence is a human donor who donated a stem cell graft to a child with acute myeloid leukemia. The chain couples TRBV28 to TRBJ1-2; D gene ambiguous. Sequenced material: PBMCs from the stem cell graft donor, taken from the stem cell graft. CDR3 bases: TGTGCCAGCAGTTTTTCGCGCAGCACTAACTATGGCTACACCTTC. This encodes CASSFSRSTNYGYTF.